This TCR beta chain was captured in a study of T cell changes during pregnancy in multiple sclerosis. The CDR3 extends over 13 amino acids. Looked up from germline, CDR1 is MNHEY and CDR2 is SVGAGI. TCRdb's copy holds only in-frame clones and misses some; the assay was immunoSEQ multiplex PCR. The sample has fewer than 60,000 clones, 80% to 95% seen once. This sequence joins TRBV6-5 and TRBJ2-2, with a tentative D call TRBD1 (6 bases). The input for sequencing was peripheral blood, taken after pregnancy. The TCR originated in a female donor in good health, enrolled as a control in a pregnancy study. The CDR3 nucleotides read TGTGCAAGCCGGACAGACGCCACCGGGGAGCTGTTTTTT. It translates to CASRTDATGELFF.